This TCR beta chain originates from a study of blood T cell repertoires in COVID-19. The overall study: From the United States, Italy and Spain came samples of acute and convalescent COVID-19. The cDNA or gDNA used as material had been derived from T cells, B-cell-depleted T cells, or PBMCs.

The V end lost 1 base, the J end lost 0 bases, and 10 bases lay between the germline ends. This CDR3 is 16 amino acids long. In germline, CDR1 is SGHTA, CDR2 FQGNSA. Clones were sequenced by immunoSEQ multiplex PCR, and TCRdb holds only the in-frame ones, with some missing. The sample lists 200,000 to 300,000 clones, 88% occurring once. The chain employs TRBV7-2 and TRBJ1-3, with no clear D. The sequence derives from a woman between 40 and 55 years old who had recovered from COVID-19. Sequenced input: peripheral blood. CDR3 region: CASSLGPGSSGNTIYF. In nucleotides, the CDR3 is TGTGCCAGCAGCTTAGGTCCAGGTAGCTCTGGAAACACCATATATTTT.